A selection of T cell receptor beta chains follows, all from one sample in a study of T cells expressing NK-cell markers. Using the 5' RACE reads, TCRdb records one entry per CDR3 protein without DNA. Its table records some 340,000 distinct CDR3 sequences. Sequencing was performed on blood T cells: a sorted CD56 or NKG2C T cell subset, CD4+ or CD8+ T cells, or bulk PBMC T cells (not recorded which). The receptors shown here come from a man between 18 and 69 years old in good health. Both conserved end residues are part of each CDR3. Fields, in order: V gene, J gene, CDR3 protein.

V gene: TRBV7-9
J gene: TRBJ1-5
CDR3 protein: CASTIKERYSNQPQHF

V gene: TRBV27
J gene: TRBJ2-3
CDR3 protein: CASSRRGATDTQYF

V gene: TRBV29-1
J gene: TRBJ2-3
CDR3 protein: CSAEGQNTDTQYF

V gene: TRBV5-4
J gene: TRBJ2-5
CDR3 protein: CASSRGLAGPLVTQYF

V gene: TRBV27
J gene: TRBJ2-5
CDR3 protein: CASSFTSGQGTQYF

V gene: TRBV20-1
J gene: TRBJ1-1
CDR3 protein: CSARNAGDLRAFF

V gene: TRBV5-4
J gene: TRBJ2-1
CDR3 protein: CASSLRNSNNEQFF

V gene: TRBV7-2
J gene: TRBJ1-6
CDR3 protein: CASSLVGRDSYNSPLHF

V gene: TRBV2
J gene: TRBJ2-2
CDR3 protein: CANRRSDSRTGELFF

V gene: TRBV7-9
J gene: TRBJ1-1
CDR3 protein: CASSAFGRQAFF

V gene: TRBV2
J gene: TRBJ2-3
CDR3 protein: CASVPRGGTDTQYF

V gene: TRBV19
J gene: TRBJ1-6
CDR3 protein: CASTGQGISRNSPLHF

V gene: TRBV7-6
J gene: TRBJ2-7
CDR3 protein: CASSPRTSGASYEQYF